This TCR beta chain originates from a study of cytomegalovirus exposure and HLA in healthy donors. A note on this clone: Antigen unknown.

Findings of the study overall: Most TCR sequences showed up rarely, but some public TCRs showed up in many donors. One later analysis, an examination of the 100 to 150 validation repertoires, found that first-cohort TCR clusters tended to co-occur in them.

This CDR3 is 13 amino acids long. CDR1 and CDR2 (germline): SNHLY, FYNNEI. Trimming took 7 bases from V and 10 from J; bases not matched to a gene: 8. Using immunoSEQ multiplex PCR, the repertoire was profiled, and TCRdb retains in-frame clones only, with some absent. Of over 200,000 clones detected, around 87% appear once; the ten largest clones hold 1.5% to 2%. The donors were in the approximately 130-subject validation cohort, distinct from the roughly 700-subject first cohort. The clonotype originates from a woman in her late teens or twenties in good health and CMV-seropositive. The rearrangement links TRBV2 to TRBJ2-1; 9 positions agree with TRBD1. Sequencing used PBMCs. DNA for the CDR3: TGTGCCAGCATTGGGACAGGGCTAGTGGAGCAGTTCTTC. Amino acids: CASIGTGLVEQFF.